A single sample gave rise to the 31 T cell receptor beta chains below, sequenced in a study of radiation and T cells in renal cell carcinoma. Noted time point: blood 4 weeks post-SBRT, at nephrectomy. Treatment in this sample: 15 Gy SBRT to primary tumor, nephrectomy 4 weeks later. Sequencing used immunoSEQ multiplex PCR; TCRdb keeps in-frame clones, though not all of them. The sample carries roughly 58,000 clones, more than 60% recorded once. Material: blood, obtained from a patient whose treatment included radiotherapy and nephrectomy. The origin of the receptors is a man between 60 and 75 years old with renal cell carcinoma.

This chain joins TRBV2 and TRBJ2-5, with D perhaps given as TRBD1 or TRBD2 (5 bases each). This CDR3 region has 13 residues. Looked up from germline, CDR1 is SNHLY and CDR2 is FYNNEI. The V and J ends lost 5 bases and 5 bases respectively, with 12 bases between them. DNA for the CDR3: TGTGCCAGCAGTCGGACACGAGGGGAGACCCAGTACTTC. Its protein is CASSRTRGETQYF. Full variable domain (rest looked up from reference TRBV2 and TRBJ2-5): EPEVTQTPSHQVTQMGQEVILRCVPISNHLYFYWYRQILGQKVEFLVSFYNNEISEKSEIFDDQFSVERPDGSNFTLKIRSTKLEDSAMYFCASSRTRGETQYFGPGTRLLVL.

The gene calls are TRBV5-1 and TRBJ2-2; 16 bases are shared with TRBD2. Germline V gene lookup returns CDR1 SGHRS and CDR2 YFSETQ. The CDR3 has 20 residues. The V and J ends lost 4 bases and 2 bases, in that order; junction bases with no gene match: 11. This CDR3 is CASSRNAGTSGRANTGELFF. The DNA of the CDR3 is TGCGCCAGCAGCCGAAACGCCGGGACTAGCGGGAGGGCTAACACCGGGGAGCTGTTTTTT.

This CDR3 is CASADRGGQNSPLHF. CDR3 DNA sequence: TGTGCCAGCGCAGACAGGGGCGGGCAGAATTCACCCCTCCACTTT. The genes are TRBV6-5 and TRBJ1-6; TRBD1 agrees at 8 bases. CDR3 length: 15 residues. V lost 8 bases and J lost 7; bases outside the gene matches: 10. The germline gives CDR1 MNHEY, CDR2 SVGAGI.

The V gene is TRBV19, the J gene TRBJ2-3; D is uncertain. Trimming took off 3 bases at V and 0 bases at J, with 7 bases between the two ends. The CDR3 covers 14 residues. Germline-derived CDR1 and CDR2 are LNHDA and SQIVND (reference sequence). The CDR3, as DNA: TGTGCCAGTAGTATGTTGATTAGCACAGATACGCAGTATTTT. The encoded protein is CASSMLISTDTQYF.

The gene calls are TRBV9 and TRBJ1-1, with 7 bases identical to TRBD1. V was clipped by 3 bases and J by 2 bases; unmatched bases: 7. Germline V gene lookup returns CDR1 SGDLS and CDR2 YYNGEE. This CDR3 is built from 15 residues. In nucleotides, the CDR3 is TGTGCCAGCAGCGGCTACAGGGGATCTAACACTGAAGCTTTCTTT. This codes for CASSGYRGSNTEAFF.

This chain joins TRBV4-1 and TRBJ1-2; D might be TRBD1 (5 bases). The CDR3 consists of 16 residues. V lost 0 bases, J lost 3 bases, and 14 bases lay in between. Germline loops: CDR1 MGHRA, CDR2 YSYEKL. CDR3 sequence reads: CASSQDLGLSDYGYTF. The CDR3 DNA is TGCGCCAGCAGCCAAGATCTGGGACTAAGTGACTATGGCTACACCTTC.

The chain links TRBV5-1 to TRBJ1-4, with D possibly TRBD1 on 5 matching bases. The germline CDR1 and CDR2 sequences are SGHRS and YFSETQ. The CDR3 is made up of 15 amino acids. Trimming took off 4 bases at V and 7 bases at J, with 17 bases between the two ends. CDR3 region: CASSPTTTGTEKLFF. CDR3 nucleotide sequence: TGCGCCAGCAGCCCAACCACCACGGGGACTGAAAAACTGTTTTTT.

The chain links TRBV30 to TRBJ2-2; D might be TRBD2 (6 bases). The V gene's germline CDR1 is GTSNPN and CDR2 SVGIG (reference sequence). V shed 8 bases and J shed 6 bases, with 16 bases lying between them. The CDR3 totals 13 residues. This chain's CDR3 is CAGIGGPAGELFF. The CDR3 nucleotides read TGTGCCGGAATCGGGGGTCCAGCCGGGGAGCTGTTTTTT.

V and J are TRBV6-9 and TRBJ2-4; no definite D call. The CDR3 spans 16 residues. V was pared by 6 bases and J by 5 bases, with 20 bases between. CDR1 and CDR2 (germline): MNHGY, SVAAGI. The CDR3 is CASRSLDEKGENIQYF. CDR3 DNA: TGTGCCAGCAGGTCCCTGGATGAAAAGGGCGAAAACATTCAGTACTTC.

This clone was seen a few times. The CDR3 here is CASSKSDRGYNSPLHF. In DNA, the CDR3 is TGTGCCAGCAGCAAGTCTGACAGGGGCTATAATTCACCCCTCCACTTT. The V gene is TRBV9, the J gene TRBJ1-6; the match to TRBD1 covers 8 bases. Trimming at V came to 4 bases and at J to 3 bases, leaving 6 bases not matched to a gene. The germline gives CDR1 SGDLS, CDR2 YYNGEE. The CDR3 runs 16 residues.

The rearrangement uses TRBV7-9 and TRBJ2-1; 7 bases line up with TRBD1. Germline V gene data show CDR1 as SEHNR and CDR2 as FQNEAQ (reference sequence). The trim removed 5 bases at V and 10 bases at J, leaving 11 bases unmatched. The CDR3 runs 14 residues. The CDR3 sequence: CASSADRIDEEQFF. The CDR3 nucleotides are TGTGCCAGCAGCGCGGACAGGATTGATGAAGAGCAGTTCTTC.

The V and J genes are TRBV18 and TRBJ1-6; no firm D call. In germline, CDR1 is KGHSH, CDR2 LQKENI. Trimming shortened V by 3 bases and J by 0 bases, and 12 bases separated the two germline ends. The CDR3 contains 17 residues. CDR3: CASSPRTGSSYNSPLHF. CDR3 nucleotides: TGTGCCAGCTCACCTAGGACGGGGAGCTCCTATAATTCACCCCTCCACTTT.

V and J are TRBV7-9 and TRBJ1-2; a weak D match, TRBD1 (5 bases). The ends were cut back, 4 bases at V and 1 base at J, with 13 bases in the middle. Germline V gene lookup returns CDR1 SEHNR and CDR2 FQNEAQ (reference sequence). The CDR3 spans 15 residues. Here the CDR3 DNA reads TGTGCCAGCAGCTCTACAGGATTGGTTAACTATGGCTACACCTTC. Translating gives CASSSTGLVNYGYTF.

J is TRBJ1-3 and V is TRBV7-9, with D possibly matching TRBD1 (5 bases). V shed 2 bases and J shed 6 bases, with 8 bases lying between them. The CDR3 runs to 13 residues. From germline, CDR1 is SEHNR and CDR2 FQNEAQ (reference sequence). The CDR3: CASSLRQINTIYF. The CDR3 DNA is TGTGCCAGCAGCTTAAGACAGATAAACACCATATATTTT.

The chain recombines TRBV4-2 with TRBJ2-1, with TRBD1 matching 7 bases. Germline-derived CDR1 and CDR2 are LGHNA and YNFKEQ. The V gene end was trimmed by 0 bases and the J gene end by 5 bases; junction bases not matched to a gene: 4. The CDR3 covers 15 residues. Here the CDR3 reads CASSQEGTVDNEQFF. CDR3 DNA: TGTGCCAGCAGCCAAGAAGGGACAGTCGACAATGAGCAGTTCTTC.

The rearrangement joins TRBV5-1 to TRBJ2-3; weak D call: TRBD2 (5 bases). The V end was cut by 2 bases, the J end by 3 bases, with 7 bases between. The CDR3 spans 13 residues. Germline V gene lookup returns CDR1 SGHRS and CDR2 YFSETQ. As DNA, the CDR3 is TGCGCCAGCAGCTTTTCGGGGACAGATACGCAGTATTTT. Its translation: CASSFSGTDTQYF. Full variable domain (rest looked up from reference TRBV5-1 and TRBJ2-3): KAGVTQTPRYLIKTRGQQVTLSCSPISGHRSVSWYQQTPGQGLQFLFEYFSETQRNKGNFPGRFSGRQFSNSRSEMNVSTLELGDSALYLCASSFSGTDTQYFGPGTRLTVL.

This clone came up a few times. The chain has TRBV25-1 and TRBJ1-2; D unclear. Trimming removed 4 bases at V and 4 bases at J, with 7 bases between. Germline values: CDR1 MGHDK, CDR2 SYGVNS. The CDR3 spans 12 residues. CDR3 DNA: TGTGCCAGCAGTGCGGAGTCCTATGGCTACACCTTC. It is translated as CASSAESYGYTF.

This clone was detected a few times. The J gene is TRBJ1-2, the V gene TRBV5-1, with 9 positions matching TRBD1. The V gene's germline CDR1 is SGHRS and CDR2 YFSETQ. The CDR3 has 15 amino acids. V shed 4 bases, J shed 4 bases, and the junction held 8 bases outside the gene matches. For the CDR3, the DNA is TGCGCCAGCAGCGGTGGGGACAGGGTGGGCTATGGCTACACCTTC. Its translation is CASSGGDRVGYGYTF.

This clone was detected only a few times. The chain's CDR3 is CSVVGTEAFF. DNA of the CDR3: TGCAGCGTTGTAGGTACTGAAGCTTTCTTT. The V call is TRBV29-1, the J call TRBJ1-1, with unresolved D. Germline V gene lookup returns CDR1 SQVTM and CDR2 ANQGSEA. Deletions cut 4 bases from V and 5 bases from J, with 5 bases between. The CDR3 totals 10 residues.

The V call is TRBV15, the J call TRBJ2-5, with TRBD1 matching over 12 bases. The CDR3 spans 18 residues. CDR1 is LNHNV, CDR2 YYDKDF, per germline (reference sequence). After removal of 3 bases from V and 3 bases from J, the junction contained 11 bases not matched to a gene. The CDR3 protein is CATSSPPGQGARKETQYF. The CDR3 DNA reads TGTGCCACCAGCAGTCCCCCGGGACAGGGGGCGAGGAAAGAGACCCAGTACTTC.

This clone was detected a few times. The chain is built from TRBV7-8 and TRBJ1-5, with D tentatively TRBD1 (5 bases). The CDR3 has 15 residues. Trimming removed 4 bases at V and 4 bases at J, with 14 bases between. Germline V gene sequence: CDR1 SGHVS, CDR2 FQNEAQ. CDR3 protein: CASSYGTPLNQPQHF. The CDR3 region has the DNA TGTGCCAGCAGCTACGGGACTCCTTTAAATCAGCCCCAGCATTTT.

CDR3 in amino acids: CASSYREGDEKLFF. The CDR3 nucleotides are TGTGCCAGCAGTTACAGGGAGGGAGACGAAAAACTGTTTTTT. This chain connects TRBV7-9 to TRBJ1-4; a weak D match, TRBD1 (6 bases). The ends were cut back, 6 bases at V and 8 bases at J, with 16 bases in the middle. CDR1 and CDR2 from the germline V gene are SEHNR and FQNEAQ (reference sequence). The CDR3 is 14 amino acids.

The V and J genes are TRBV7-8 and TRBJ2-4; D remains ambiguous. CDR1 is SGHVS and CDR2 is FQNEAQ in the germline V gene. The V gene lost 1 base and the J gene lost 3 bases, with 1 base spanning the gap. The CDR3 is made up of 12 amino acids. The CDR3 sequence is CASSLVKNIQYF. The CDR3 bases are TGTGCCAGCAGCTTAGTCAAAAACATTCAGTACTTC.

The chain couples TRBV11-3 to TRBJ1-1; 7 nucleotides align to TRBD1. This CDR3 spans 14 amino acids. Unmatched junction bases numbered 3, after V lost 2 bases and J lost 3 bases. Germline CDR1 and CDR2: SGHNT and YENEEA. Written as DNA, the CDR3 is TGTGCCAGCAGCTTATCAAGGGGGCACACTGAAGCTTTCTTT. Translating it yields CASSLSRGHTEAFF.

J is TRBJ1-2 and V is TRBV20-1; D possibly corresponds to TRBD1 (6 bases). Germline values: CDR1 DFQATT, CDR2 SNEGSKA (reference sequence). V lost 6 bases, J lost 6 bases, and 11 bases lay in between. The CDR3 runs 11 residues. The CDR3 sequence is CSASGAHGYTF. The CDR3 DNA follows: TGCAGTGCCTCAGGGGCCCATGGCTACACCTTC.

The table lists this clone with a few counts. The chain couples TRBV29-1 to TRBJ1-2, with 10 bases that match TRBD1. The CDR3 spans 14 residues. Per germline, CDR1 SQVTM and CDR2 ANQGSEA. Unmatched junction bases numbered 7, after V lost 5 bases and J lost 4 bases. The CDR3 sequence: CSVREDRGGYGYTF. As DNA, the CDR3 is TGCAGCGTTCGAGAGGACAGGGGGGGCTATGGCTACACCTTC.

The V gene is TRBV11-3, the J gene TRBJ1-2; D may be TRBD1 (5 bases). Deletions cut 2 bases from V and 5 bases from J, with 9 bases between. Germline assignment: CDR1 SGHNT and CDR2 YENEEA. This CDR3 has 13 residues. The CDR3 DNA is TGTGCCAGCAGCTTAAAAGGGGAGTATGGCTACACCTTC. Translation gives CASSLKGEYGYTF.

This chain uses TRBV28 with TRBJ1-4; the D gene is possibly TRBD1 (5 bases). The CDR3 is 14 residues long. V lost 0 bases to trimming and J lost 8 bases, with 10 bases between them. CDR1 is MDHEN and CDR2 is SYDVKM in the germline V gene. The CDR3 loop reads CASSLWGVKEKLFF. CDR3 DNA: TGTGCCAGCAGTTTATGGGGGGTGAAGGAAAAACTGTTTTTT.

This chain joins TRBV9 and TRBJ1-3; 9 bases are a match to TRBD1. J lost 5 bases, V lost 2 bases, and 8 bases had no gene match. Per germline, CDR1 SGDLS and CDR2 YYNGEE. This CDR3 spans 16 amino acids. CDR3 in amino acids: CASSVDRGSARNTIYF. In DNA form, the CDR3 reads TGTGCCAGCAGCGTTGACAGGGGGAGTGCGCGAAACACCATATATTTT.

V is TRBV29-1 and J is TRBJ2-3, with D perhaps matching TRBD1 or TRBD2 (6 bases each). The length of the CDR3 is 15 residues. Trimming removed 3 bases at V and 11 bases at J, with 24 bases between. Germline CDR1 SQVTM, CDR2 ANQGSEA. CDR3 in amino acids: CSVDRRGDYSGGQYF. Written as DNA, the CDR3 is TGCAGCGTTGATCGCAGGGGAGACTATAGCGGCGGGCAGTATTTT.

Only a few counts were recorded for this clone. The chain uses TRBV6-1 and TRBJ2-7; 7 nucleotides line up with TRBD1. V shed 4 bases and J 3 bases; nucleotides not matched to a gene: 3. Germline-derived CDR1 and CDR2 are MNHNS and SASEGT. The length of the CDR3 is 13 residues. The CDR3 DNA reads as TGTGCCAGCAGTGGAGGACAGGACTACGAGCAGTACTTC. This sequence encodes CASSGGQDYEQYF.